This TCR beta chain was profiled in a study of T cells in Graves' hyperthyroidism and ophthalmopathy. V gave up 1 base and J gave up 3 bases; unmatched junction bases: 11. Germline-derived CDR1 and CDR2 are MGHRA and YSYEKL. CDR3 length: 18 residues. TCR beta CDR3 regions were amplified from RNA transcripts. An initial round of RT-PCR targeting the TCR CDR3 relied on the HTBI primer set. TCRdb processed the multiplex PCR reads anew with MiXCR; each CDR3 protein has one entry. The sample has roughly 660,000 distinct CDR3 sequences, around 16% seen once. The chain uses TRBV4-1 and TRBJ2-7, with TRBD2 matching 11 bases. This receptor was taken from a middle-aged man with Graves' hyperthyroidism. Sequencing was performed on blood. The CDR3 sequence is CASSQALLAGGAFYEQYF. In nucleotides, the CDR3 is TGCGCCAGCAGCCAAGCCCTCCTAGCGGGAGGAGCCTTCTACGAGCAGTACTTC.